One T cell receptor beta chain is described in this entry. These data originate in a study of cytomegalovirus exposure and HLA in healthy donors. Study-wide background: Earlier work reported 100 million to 130 million unique TCR beta sequences from 170 million or so T cells. Genotyping showed roughly 83% of almost 400 donors falling in the Caucasian-associated ancestry cluster.

The PCR ran on 60 Vbeta and 13 Jbeta primers. TCRdb keeps only in-frame clones here, not all; method: immunoSEQ multiplex PCR. The sample holds 36,000 or so clones; about 79% are singletons and the top ten take less than 4%. This CDR3 is built from 15 residues. V was cut by 1 base and J by 5 bases, with 14 bases left in between. In germline, CDR1 is SGHTA, CDR2 FQGNSA. Donors were nominally healthy when sampled, though unrecorded immune exposures were likely. Sample: PBMCs. This chain joins TRBV7-2 and TRBJ2-5, with unresolved D. The TCR was taken from a woman younger than 35 in good health and CMV-seronegative. The DNA for the CDR3 is TGTGCCAGCAGCTTAGTCGGAGTAGCCGGGGAGACCCAGTACTTC. Translation gives CASSLVGVAGETQYF.